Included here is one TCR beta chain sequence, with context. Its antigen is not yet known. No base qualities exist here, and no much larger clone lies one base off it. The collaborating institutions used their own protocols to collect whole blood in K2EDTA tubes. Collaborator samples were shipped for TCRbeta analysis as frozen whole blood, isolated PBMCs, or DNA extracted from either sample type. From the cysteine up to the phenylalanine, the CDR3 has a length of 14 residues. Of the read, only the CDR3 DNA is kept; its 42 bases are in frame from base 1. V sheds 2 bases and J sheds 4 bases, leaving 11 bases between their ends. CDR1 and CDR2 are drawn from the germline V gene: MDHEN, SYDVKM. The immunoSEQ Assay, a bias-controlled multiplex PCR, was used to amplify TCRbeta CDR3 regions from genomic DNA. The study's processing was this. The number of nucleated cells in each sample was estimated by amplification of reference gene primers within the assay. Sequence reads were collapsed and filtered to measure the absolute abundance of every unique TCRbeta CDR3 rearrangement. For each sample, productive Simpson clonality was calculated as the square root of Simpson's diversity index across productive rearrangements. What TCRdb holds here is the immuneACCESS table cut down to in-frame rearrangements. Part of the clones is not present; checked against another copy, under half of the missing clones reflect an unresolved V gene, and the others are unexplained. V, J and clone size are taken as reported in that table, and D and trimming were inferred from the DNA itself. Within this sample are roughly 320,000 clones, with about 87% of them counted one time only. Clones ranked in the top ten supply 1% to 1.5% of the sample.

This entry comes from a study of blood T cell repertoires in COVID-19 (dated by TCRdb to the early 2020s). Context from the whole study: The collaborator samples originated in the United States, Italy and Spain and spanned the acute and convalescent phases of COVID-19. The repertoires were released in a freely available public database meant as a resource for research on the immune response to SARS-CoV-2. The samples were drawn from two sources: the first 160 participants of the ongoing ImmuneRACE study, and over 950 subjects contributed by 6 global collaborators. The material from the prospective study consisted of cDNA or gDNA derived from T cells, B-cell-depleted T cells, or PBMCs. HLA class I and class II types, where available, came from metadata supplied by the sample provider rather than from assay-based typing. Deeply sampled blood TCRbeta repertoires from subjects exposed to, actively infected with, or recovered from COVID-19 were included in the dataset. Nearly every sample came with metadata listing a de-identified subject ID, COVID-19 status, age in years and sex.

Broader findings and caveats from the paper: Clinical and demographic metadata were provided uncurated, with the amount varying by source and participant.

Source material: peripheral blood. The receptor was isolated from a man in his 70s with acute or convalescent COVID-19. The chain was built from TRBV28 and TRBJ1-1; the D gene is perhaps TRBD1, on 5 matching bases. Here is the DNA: TGTGCCAGCAGTTTACAGGGAGGCTCCACTGAAGCTTTCTTT. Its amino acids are CASSLQGGSTEAFF.